This T cell receptor (beta chain) was retrieved from a study of T-cell reconstitution after alpha-beta-depleted transplantation in children. The CDR3 is 15 residues long. In germline, CDR1 is SGHTA, CDR2 FQGTGA. V lost 5 bases and J lost 4, with 18 bases in between. The authors prepared the TCRbeta library with unique molecular identifiers. MiXCR, run by TCRdb on the PCR reads, gives a single entry per CDR3 protein. The table records around 670,000 distinct CDR3 sequences, roughly 14% of them present only once. The TCR was taken from a girl aged 2 to 10 with congenital amegakaryocytic thrombocytopenia, due to receive a stem cell transplant. Source: PBMCs, taken before TCRalphabeta/CD19-depleted stem cell transplant. The genes are TRBV7-3 and TRBJ2-7; a weak D match, TRBD2 (6 bases). Here the CDR3 reads CASSLVGGRQYEQYF. CDR3 in DNA: TGTGCCAGCAGCCTAGTGGGGGGACGGCAATACGAGCAGTACTTC.